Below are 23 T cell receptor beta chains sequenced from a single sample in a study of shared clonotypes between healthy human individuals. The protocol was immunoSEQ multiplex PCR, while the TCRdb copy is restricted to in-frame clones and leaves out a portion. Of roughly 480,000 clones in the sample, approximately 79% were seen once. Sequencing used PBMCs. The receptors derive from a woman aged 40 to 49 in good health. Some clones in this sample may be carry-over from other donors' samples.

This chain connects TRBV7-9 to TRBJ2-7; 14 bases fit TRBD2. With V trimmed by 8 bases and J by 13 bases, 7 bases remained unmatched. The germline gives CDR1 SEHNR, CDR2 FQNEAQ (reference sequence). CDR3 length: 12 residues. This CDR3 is CASQGLAGDGYF. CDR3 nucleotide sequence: TGTGCCAGCCAGGGACTAGCGGGAGACGGCTACTTC.

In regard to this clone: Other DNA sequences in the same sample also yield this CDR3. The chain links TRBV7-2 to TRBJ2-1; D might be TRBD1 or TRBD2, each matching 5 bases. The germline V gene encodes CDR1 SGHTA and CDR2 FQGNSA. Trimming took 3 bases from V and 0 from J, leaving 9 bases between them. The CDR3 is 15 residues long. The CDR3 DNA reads TGTGCCAGCAGCTTGGCAGGGAGCTCCTACAATGAGCAGTTCTTC. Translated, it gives CASSLAGSSYNEQFF. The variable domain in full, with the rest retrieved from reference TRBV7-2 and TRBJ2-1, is GAGVSQSPSNKVTEKGKDVELRCDPISGHTALYWYRQSLGQGLEFLIYFQGNSAPDKSGLPSDRFSAERTGGSVSTLTIQRTQQEDSAVYLCASSLAGSSYNEQFFGPGTRLTVL.

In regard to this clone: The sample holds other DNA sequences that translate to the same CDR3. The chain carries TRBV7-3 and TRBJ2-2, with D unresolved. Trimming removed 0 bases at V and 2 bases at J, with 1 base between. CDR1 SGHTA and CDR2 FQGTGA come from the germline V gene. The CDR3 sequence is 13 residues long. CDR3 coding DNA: TGTGCCAGCAGCTTAACAAACACCGGGGAGCTGTTTTTT. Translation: CASSLTNTGELFF.

The CDR3 is CASSTDRGPYEQYF. In DNA, the CDR3 is TGCGCCAGCAGCACCGACAGGGGACCCTACGAGCAGTACTTC. This sequence joins TRBV5-1 and TRBJ2-7; 8 nucleotides agree with TRBD1. V shed 4 bases and J 2 bases; nucleotides not matched to a gene: 5. The germline gives CDR1 SGHRS, CDR2 YFSETQ. The CDR3 sequence is 14 residues long.

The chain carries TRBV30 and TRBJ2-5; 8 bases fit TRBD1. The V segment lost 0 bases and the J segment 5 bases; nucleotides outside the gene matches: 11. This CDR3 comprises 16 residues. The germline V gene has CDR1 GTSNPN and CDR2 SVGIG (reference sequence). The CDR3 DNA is TGTGCCTGGAGTGTACTCCCCCAGGGGGCACATGAGACCCAGTACTTC. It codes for CAWSVLPQGAHETQYF.

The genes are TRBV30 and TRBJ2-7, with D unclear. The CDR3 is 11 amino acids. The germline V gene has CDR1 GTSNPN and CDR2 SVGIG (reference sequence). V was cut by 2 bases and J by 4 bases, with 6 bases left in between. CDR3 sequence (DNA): TGTGCCTGGAGTAATCAATACGAGCAGTACTTC. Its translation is CAWSNQYEQYF. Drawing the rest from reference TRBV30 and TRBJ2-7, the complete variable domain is SQTIHQWPATLVQPVGSPLSLECTVEGTSNPNLYWYRQAAGRGLQLLFYSVGIGQISSEVPQNLSASRPQDRQFILSSKKLLLSDSGFYLCAWSNQYEQYFGPGTRLTVT.

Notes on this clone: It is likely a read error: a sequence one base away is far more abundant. The CDR3 region is CAWRRTGGQAQYF. CDR3 sequence (DNA): TGTGCCTGGCGCCGGACGGGGGGGCAGGCCCAGTACTTC. The rearrangement joins TRBV30 to TRBJ2-5; TRBD2 matches 8 bases. Germline trimming cut 5 bases from V and 9 bases from J; bases unmatched to any gene: 11. The CDR3 runs to 13 residues. Looked up from germline, CDR1 is GTSNPN and CDR2 is SVGIG (reference sequence).

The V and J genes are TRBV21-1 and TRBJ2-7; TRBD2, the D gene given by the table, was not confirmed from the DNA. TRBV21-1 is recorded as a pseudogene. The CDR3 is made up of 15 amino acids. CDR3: CASSKAWSGSYEQYF. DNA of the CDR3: TGTGCCAGCAGCAAAGCGTGGAGTGGCTCCTACGAGCAGTACTTC.

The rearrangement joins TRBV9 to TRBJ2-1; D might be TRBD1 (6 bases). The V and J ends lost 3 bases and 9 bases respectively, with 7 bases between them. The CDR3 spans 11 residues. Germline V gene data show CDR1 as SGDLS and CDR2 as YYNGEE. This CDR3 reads CASSARGEQFF. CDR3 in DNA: TGTGCCAGCAGCGCCAGGGGTGAGCAGTTCTTC. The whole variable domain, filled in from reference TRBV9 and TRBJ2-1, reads DSGVTQTPKHLITATGQRVTLRCSPRSGDLSVYWYQQSLDQGLQFLIQYYNGEERAKGNILERFSAQQFPDLHSELNLSSLELGDSALYFCASSARGEQFFGPGTRLTVL.

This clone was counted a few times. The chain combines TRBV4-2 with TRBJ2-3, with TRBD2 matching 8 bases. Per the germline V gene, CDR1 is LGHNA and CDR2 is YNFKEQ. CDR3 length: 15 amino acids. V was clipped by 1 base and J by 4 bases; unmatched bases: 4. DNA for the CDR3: TGTGCCAGCAGCCAAGCGGGAGGGCCGGCAGATACGCAGTATTTT. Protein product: CASSQAGGPADTQYF.

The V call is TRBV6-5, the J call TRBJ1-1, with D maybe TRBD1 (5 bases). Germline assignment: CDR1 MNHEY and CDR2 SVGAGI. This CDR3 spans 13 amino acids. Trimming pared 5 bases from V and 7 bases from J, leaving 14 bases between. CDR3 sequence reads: CASSMSGRVEAFF. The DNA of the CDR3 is TGTGCCAGCAGTATGTCAGGGAGGGTTGAAGCTTTCTTT.

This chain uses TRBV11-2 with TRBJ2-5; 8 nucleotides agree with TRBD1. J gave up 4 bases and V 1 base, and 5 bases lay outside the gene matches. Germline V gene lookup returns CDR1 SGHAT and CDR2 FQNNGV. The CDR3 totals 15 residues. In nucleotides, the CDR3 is TGTGCCAGCAGCTTAGGGATAACAGGGGGAGAGACCCAGTACTTC. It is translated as CASSLGITGGETQYF.

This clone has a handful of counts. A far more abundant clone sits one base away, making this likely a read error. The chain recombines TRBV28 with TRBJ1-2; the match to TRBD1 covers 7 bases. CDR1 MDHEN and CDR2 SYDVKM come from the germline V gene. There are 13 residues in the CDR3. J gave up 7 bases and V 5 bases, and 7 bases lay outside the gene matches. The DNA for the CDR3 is TGTGCCAGCAGTCTGACAGGGCCAGGTGGCTACACCTTC. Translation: CASSLTGPGGYTF.

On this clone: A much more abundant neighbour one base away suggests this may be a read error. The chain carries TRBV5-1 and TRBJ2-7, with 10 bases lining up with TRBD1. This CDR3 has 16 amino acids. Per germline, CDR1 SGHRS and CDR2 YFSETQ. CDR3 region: CASSYNPGTGEDEQHF. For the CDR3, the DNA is TGCGCCAGCAGCTATAACCCCGGGACAGGGGAAGACGAGCAGCACTTC. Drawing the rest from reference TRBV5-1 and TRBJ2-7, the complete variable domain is KAGVTQTPRYLIKTRGQQVTLSCSPISGHRSVSWYQQTPGQGLQFLFEYFSETQRNKGNFPGRFSGRQFSNSRSEMNVSTLELGDSALYLCASSYNPGTGEDEQHFGPGTRLTVT.

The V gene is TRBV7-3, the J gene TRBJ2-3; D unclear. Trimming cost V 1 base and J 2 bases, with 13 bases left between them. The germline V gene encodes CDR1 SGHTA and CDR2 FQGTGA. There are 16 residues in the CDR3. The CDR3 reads CASSLNSAGSTDTQYF. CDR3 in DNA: TGTGCCAGCAGCTTAAATTCGGCAGGATCCACAGATACGCAGTATTTT.

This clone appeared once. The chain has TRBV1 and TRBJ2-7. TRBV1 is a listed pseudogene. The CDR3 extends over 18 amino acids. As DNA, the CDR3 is TGCACCAGCAGCCAAGATATCGGGGGCCGAGACCATTCCTACGAGCAGTACTTC. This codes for CTSSQDIGGRDHSYEQYF.

CDR3 amino acids: CAWSVVGDSGANVLTF. In nucleotides, the CDR3 is TGTGCCTGGAGTGTTGTAGGAGACTCTGGGGCCAACGTCCTGACTTTC. The V gene is TRBV30, the J gene TRBJ2-6, with D uncertain. CDR1 GTSNPN and CDR2 SVGIG come from the germline V gene (reference sequence). The CDR3 is 16 amino acids. Trimming stripped 0 bases from V and 0 bases from J, with 9 bases between.

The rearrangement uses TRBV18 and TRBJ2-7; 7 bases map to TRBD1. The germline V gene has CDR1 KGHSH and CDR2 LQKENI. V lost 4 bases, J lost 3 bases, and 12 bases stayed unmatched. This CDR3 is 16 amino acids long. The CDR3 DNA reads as TGTGCCAGCTCACGCGCCCCGGGACAGAGAATCTACGAGCAGTACTTC. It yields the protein CASSRAPGQRIYEQYF.

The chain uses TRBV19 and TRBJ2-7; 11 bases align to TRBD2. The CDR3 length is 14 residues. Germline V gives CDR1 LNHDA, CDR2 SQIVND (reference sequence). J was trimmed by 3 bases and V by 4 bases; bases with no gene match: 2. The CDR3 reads CASSKTSGSYEQYF. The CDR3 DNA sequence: TGTGCCAGTAGTAAAACTAGCGGGAGCTACGAGCAGTACTTC.

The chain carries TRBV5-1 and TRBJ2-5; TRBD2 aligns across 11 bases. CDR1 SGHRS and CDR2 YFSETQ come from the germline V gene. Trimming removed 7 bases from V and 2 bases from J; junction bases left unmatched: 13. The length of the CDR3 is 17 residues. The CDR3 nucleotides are TGCGCCAGCCGAAAACACCTAGCGGGGGGAATTCAAGAGACCCAGTACTTC. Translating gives CASRKHLAGGIQETQYF.

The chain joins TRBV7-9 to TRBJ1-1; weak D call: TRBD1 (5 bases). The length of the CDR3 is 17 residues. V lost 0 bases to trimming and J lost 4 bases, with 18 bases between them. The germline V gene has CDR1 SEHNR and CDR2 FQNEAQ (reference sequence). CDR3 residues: CASSLALRGRGATEAFF. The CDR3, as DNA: TGTGCCAGCAGCTTAGCGCTCCGTGGTAGGGGTGCCACTGAAGCTTTCTTT.

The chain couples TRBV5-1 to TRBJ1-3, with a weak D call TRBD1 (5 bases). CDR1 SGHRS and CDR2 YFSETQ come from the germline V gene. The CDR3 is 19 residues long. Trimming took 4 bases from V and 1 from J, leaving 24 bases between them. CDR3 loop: CASSLGSGWGTHSGNTIYF. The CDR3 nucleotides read TGCGCCAGCAGCCTCGGTTCGGGTTGGGGGACGCATTCTGGAAACACCATATATTTT.

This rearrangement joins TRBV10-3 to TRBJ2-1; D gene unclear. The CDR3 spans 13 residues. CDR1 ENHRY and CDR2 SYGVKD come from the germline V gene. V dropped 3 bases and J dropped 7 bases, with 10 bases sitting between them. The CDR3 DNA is TGTGCCATCAGTGACTCCGTCGAGAATGAGCAGTTCTTC. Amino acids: CAISDSVENEQFF.